This T cell receptor beta chain was identified during a study of CD8 T cells in Susac syndrome. The CDR3 is made up of 14 amino acids. The V gene's germline CDR1 is MNHEY and CDR2 SMNVEV (reference sequence). V lost 8 bases and J 0 bases, leaving 11 bases between the germline ends. cDNA came from approximately 0.5 to 1 ug RNA primed by random hexamers. TCRdb called the immunoSEQ multiplex PCR reads again in MiXCR, with one record for every CDR3 protein. The table lists about 89,000 distinct CDR3 sequences, 85% to 95% of them singletons. Blood CD8+ and CD4+ T cells underwent high-throughput TCR beta sequencing. FACS enriched CD8+ TEMRA cells, while bulk CD8+ and CD4+ were negatively isolated.

What was sequenced was CD8+ T cells from PBMCs. The clonotype was recovered from a human donor in good health. The gene calls are TRBV27 and TRBJ1-5; D uncertain. The CDR3 DNA sequence: TGTGCCAGCCGATTAGGTGTTAGCAATCAGCCCCAGCATTTT. Translation gives CASRLGVSNQPQHF.